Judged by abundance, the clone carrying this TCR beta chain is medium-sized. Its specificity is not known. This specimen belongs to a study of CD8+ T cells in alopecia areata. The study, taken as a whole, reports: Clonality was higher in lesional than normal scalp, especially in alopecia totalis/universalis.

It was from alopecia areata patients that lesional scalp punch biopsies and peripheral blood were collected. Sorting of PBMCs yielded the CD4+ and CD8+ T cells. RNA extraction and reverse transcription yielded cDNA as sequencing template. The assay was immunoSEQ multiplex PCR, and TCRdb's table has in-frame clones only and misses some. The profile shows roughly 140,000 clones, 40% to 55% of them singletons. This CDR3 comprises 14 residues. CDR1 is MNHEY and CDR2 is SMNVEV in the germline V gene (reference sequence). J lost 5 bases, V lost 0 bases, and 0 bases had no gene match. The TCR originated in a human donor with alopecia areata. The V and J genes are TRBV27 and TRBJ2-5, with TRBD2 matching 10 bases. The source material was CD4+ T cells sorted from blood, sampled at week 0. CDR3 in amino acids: CASSLSSGRETQYF. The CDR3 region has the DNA TGTGCCAGCAGTTTATCTAGCGGGAGGGAGACCCAGTACTTC.